The sequence of this T cell receptor (beta chain) was determined in a study of beta chain features in type 1 diabetes. cDNA synthesis used the whole RNA isolate, giving expressed TCRB sequences. The method was immunoSEQ multiplex PCR; TCRdb's version includes in-frame clones alone and lacks a portion of them. The sample lists fewer than 650,000 clones; 15% were seen once. V lost 7 bases and J lost 3, with 18 bases in between. This CDR3 contains 15 residues. Germline V gives CDR1 SEHNR, CDR2 FQNEAQ (reference sequence). This clone was seen more than once but under ten times. Input material: naive CD4+ T cells from blood. This TCR derives from a man younger than 35 in good health. The chain links TRBV7-9 to TRBJ2-5; D might be TRBD1 (6 bases). CDR3 in DNA: TGTGCCAGCACCACGAGGGGGAACCGGGAAGAGACCCAGTACTTC. Translating gives CASTTRGNREETQYF. The full variable domain, in which reference TRBV7-9 and TRBJ2-5 provide the parts outside the CDR3, is DTGVSQNPRHKITKRGQNVTFRCDPISEHNRLYWYRQTLGQGPEFLTYFQNEAQLEKSRLLSDRFSAERPKGSFSTLEIQRTEQGDSAMYLCASTTRGNREETQYFGPGTRLLVL.